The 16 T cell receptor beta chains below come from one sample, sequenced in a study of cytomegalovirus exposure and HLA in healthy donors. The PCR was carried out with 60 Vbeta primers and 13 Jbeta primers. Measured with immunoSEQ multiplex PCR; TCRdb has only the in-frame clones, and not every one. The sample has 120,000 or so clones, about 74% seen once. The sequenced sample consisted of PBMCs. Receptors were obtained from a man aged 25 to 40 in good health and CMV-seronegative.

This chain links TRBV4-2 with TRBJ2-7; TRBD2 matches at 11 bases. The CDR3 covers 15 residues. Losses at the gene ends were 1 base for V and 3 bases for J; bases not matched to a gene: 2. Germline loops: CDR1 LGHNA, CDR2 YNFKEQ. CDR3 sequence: CASSQGLAGGYEQYF. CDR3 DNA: TGTGCCAGCAGCCAAGGGCTAGCGGGAGGCTACGAGCAGTACTTC.

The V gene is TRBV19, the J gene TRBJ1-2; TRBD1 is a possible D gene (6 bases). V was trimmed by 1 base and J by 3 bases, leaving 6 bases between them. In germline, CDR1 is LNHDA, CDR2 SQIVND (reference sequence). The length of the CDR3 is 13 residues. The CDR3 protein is CASSIGTDYGYTF. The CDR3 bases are TGTGCCAGTAGTATAGGGACAGACTATGGCTACACCTTC.

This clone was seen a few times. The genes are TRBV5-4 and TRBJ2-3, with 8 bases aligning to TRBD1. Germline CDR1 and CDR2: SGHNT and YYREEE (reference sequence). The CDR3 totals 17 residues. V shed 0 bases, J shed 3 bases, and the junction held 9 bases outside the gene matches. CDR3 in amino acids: CASSLGTGGVATDTQYF. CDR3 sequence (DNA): TGTGCCAGCAGCTTGGGAACAGGGGGAGTTGCGACAGATACGCAGTATTTT. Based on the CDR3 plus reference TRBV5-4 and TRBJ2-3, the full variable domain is ETGVTQSPTHLIKTRGQQVTLRCSSQSGHNTVSWYQQALGQGPQFIFQYYREEENGRGNFPPRFSGLQFPNYSSELNVNALELDDSALYLCASSLGTGGVATDTQYFGPGTRLTVL.

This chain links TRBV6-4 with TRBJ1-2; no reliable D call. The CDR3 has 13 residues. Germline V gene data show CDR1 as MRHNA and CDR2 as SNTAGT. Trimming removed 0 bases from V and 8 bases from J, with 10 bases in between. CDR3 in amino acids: CASSDSAAGGYTF. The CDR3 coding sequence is TGTGCCAGCAGTGACTCGGCAGCAGGCGGCTACACCTTC.

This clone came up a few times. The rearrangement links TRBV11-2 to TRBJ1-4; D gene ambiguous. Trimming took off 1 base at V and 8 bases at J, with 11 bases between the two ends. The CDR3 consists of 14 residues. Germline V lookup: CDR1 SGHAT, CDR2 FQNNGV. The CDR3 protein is CASSLASKEEKLFF. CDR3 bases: TGTGCCAGCAGCTTAGCCTCAAAGGAGGAAAAACTGTTTTTT.

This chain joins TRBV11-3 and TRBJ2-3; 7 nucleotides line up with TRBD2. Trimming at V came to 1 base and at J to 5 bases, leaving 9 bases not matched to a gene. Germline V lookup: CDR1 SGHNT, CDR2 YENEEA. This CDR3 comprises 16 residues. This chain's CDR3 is CASSLGWREKEDTQYF. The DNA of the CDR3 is TGTGCCAGCAGCTTAGGTTGGCGGGAGAAGGAAGATACGCAGTATTTT. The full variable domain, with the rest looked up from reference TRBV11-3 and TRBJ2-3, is EAGVVQSPRYKIIEKKQPVAFWCNPISGHNTLYWYLQNLGQGPELLIRYENEEAVDDSQLPKDRFSAERLKGVDSTLKIQPAELGDSAVYLCASSLGWREKEDTQYFGPGTRLTVL.

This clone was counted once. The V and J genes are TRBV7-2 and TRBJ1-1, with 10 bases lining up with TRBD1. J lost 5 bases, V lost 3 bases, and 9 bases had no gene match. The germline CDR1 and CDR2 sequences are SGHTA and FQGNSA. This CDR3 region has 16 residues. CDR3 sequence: CASSFSGQGFRTEAFF. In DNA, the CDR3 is TGTGCCAGCAGCTTTTCGGGACAGGGGTTCCGAACTGAAGCTTTCTTT.

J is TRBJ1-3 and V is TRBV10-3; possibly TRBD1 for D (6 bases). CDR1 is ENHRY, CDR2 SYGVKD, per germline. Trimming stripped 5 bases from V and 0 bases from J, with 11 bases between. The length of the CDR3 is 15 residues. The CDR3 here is CAISQGFNSGNTIYF. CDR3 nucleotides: TGTGCCATCAGTCAGGGGTTTAACTCTGGAAACACCATATATTTT.

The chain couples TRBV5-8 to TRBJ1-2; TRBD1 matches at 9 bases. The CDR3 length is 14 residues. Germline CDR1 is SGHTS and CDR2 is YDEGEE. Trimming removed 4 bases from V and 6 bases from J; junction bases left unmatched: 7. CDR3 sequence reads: CASSRFRQGDGYTF. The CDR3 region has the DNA TGTGCCAGCAGCCGGTTTAGACAGGGGGATGGCTACACCTTC. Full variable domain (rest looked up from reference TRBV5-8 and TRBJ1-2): EAGVTQSPTHLIKTRGQQATLRCSPISGHTSVYWYQQALGLGLQFLLWYDEGEERNRGNFPPRFSGRQFPNYSSELNVNALELEDSALYLCASSRFRQGDGYTFGSGTRLTVV.

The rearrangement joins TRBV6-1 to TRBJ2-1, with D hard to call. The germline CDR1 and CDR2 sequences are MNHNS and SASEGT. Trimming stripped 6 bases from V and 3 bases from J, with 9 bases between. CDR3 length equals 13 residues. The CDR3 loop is CASSLFSYNEQFF. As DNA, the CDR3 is TGTGCCAGCAGCCTGTTTAGCTACAATGAGCAGTTCTTC.

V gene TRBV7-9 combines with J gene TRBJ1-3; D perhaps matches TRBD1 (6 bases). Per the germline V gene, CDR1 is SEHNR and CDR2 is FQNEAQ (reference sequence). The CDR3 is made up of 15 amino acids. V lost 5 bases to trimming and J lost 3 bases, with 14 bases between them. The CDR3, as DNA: TGTGCCAGCAGCCCAGGGGCCAGGAGTGGAAACACCATATATTTT. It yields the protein CASSPGARSGNTIYF.

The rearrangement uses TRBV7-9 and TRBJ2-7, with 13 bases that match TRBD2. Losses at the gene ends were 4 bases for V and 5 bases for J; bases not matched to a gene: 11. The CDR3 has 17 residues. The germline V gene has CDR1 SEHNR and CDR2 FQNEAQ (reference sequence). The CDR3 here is CASSYGGLAGDRHEQYF. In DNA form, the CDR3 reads TGTGCCAGCAGCTACGGCGGACTAGCGGGAGATCGCCACGAGCAGTACTTC. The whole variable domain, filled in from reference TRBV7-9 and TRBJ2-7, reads DTGVSQNPRHKITKRGQNVTFRCDPISEHNRLYWYRQTLGQGPEFLTYFQNEAQLEKSRLLSDRFSAERPKGSFSTLEIQRTEQGDSAMYLCASSYGGLAGDRHEQYFGPGTRLTVT.

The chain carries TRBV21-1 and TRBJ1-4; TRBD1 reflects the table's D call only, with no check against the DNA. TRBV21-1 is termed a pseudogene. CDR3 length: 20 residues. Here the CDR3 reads CASSKPKRQGRLSTNEKLFF. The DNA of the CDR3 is TGTGCCAGCAGCAAGCCGAAACGCCAGGGTAGGTTATCCACTAATGAAAAACTGTTTTTT.

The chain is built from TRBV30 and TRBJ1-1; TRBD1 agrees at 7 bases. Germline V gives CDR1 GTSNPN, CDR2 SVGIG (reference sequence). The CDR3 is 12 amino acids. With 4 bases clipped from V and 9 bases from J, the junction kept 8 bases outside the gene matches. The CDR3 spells CAWKHSGQKAFF. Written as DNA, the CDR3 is TGTGCCTGGAAGCATTCGGGACAGAAAGCTTTCTTT.

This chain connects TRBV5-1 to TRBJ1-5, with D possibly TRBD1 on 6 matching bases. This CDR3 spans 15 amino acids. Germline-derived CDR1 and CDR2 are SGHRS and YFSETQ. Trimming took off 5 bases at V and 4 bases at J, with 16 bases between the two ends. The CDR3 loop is CASRRDTSSNQPQHF. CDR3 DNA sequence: TGCGCCAGCAGACGGGACACCTCTTCGAATCAGCCCCAGCATTTT.

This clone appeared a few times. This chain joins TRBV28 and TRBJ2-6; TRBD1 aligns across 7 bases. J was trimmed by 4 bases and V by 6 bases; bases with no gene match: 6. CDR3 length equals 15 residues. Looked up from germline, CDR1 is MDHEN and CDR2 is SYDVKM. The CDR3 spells CASRLQGTGANVLTF. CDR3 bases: TGTGCCAGCAGACTACAGGGGACCGGGGCCAACGTCCTGACTTTC.